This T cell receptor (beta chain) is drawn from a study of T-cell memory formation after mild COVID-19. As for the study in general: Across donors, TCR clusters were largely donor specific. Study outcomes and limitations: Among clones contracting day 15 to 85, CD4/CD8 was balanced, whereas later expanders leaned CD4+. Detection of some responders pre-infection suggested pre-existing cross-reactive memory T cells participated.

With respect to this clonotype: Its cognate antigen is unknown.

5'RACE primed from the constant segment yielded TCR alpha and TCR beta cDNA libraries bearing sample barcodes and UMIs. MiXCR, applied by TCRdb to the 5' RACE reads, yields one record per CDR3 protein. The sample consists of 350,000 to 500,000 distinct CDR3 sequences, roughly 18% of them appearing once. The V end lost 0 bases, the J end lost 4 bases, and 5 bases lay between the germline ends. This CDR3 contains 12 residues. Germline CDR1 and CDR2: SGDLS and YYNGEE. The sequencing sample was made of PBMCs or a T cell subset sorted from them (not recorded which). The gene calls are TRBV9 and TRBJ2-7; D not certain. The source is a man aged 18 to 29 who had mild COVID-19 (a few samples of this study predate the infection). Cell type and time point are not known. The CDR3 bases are TGTGCCAGCAGCGTAGCCAGATACGAGCAGTACTTC. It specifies CASSVARYEQYF.